This T cell receptor beta chain was documented in a study of glioma-infiltrating T cells. Study-wide points: Non-neoplastic patients had below-expected tissue-blood divergence, while all gliomas exceeded expectation. Only very few CDR3 sequences appeared in both tissue and blood.

As regards this clonotype: What it recognizes is unknown.

The CDR3 totals 16 residues. Trimming removed 1 base at V and 4 bases at J, with 14 bases between. Amplification of TCR alpha and beta CDR3 regions from RNA used iRepertoire nested multiplex PCR. Tissue mRNA or PBMC total RNA, roughly 85-450 ng, went into one-step reverse transcription and amplification. TCRdb fed the multiplex PCR reads into MiXCR, producing one record per CDR3 protein. The sample holds roughly 100,000 distinct CDR3 sequences; about 30% are singletons and the top ten take 40% to 55%. The V and J genes are TRBV12-3 or TRBV12-4 and TRBJ1-3; maybe TRBD1 (5 bases). This clonotype was obtained from a human donor with low-grade glioma or glioblastoma, undergoing nonglioma brain surgery, or in good health (not recorded which). The material sequenced was glioma tissue, nonneoplastic brain tissue, or PBMCs (not recorded which). This CDR3 reads CASSLVDWGRGNTIYF. In DNA form, the CDR3 reads TGTGCCAGCAGTTTAGTTGACTGGGGCCGCGGAAACACCATATATTTT.